These T cell receptor beta chains were read from a single sample in a study of T cell changes during pregnancy in multiple sclerosis. The data were produced by immunoSEQ multiplex PCR, yet TCRdb's version contains in-frame clones alone and is incomplete. The sample comprises around 13,000 clones, about 90% of which are singletons, and about an eighth rests with the top ten. The sample was CD8+ T cells from peripheral blood mononuclear cells, taken after pregnancy. All receptors derive from a female donor in good health, enrolled as a control in a pregnancy study. CDR3s include the opening cysteine and the closing phenylalanine or tryptophan. Each record gives: D gene, J gene, clone size, V gene, CDR3 DNA, CDR3 protein. D genes are given only for firm matches. Clone size appears in some rows only: once, few, many, or a class for an expanded clone.

d_gene: TRBD2
j_gene: TRBJ2-5
abundance: once
v_gene: TRBV6-1
CDR3nt: TGTGCCAGCAGTGAAGAAGCGGGGGGGGCGCGGGAGACCCAGTACTTC
CDR3aa: CASSEEAGGARETQYF

d_gene: .
j_gene: TRBJ2-3
abundance: .
v_gene: TRBV5-6
CDR3nt: TGTGCCAGCAGCTTGGGGGCGGGGGCCACAGATACGCAGTATTTT
CDR3aa: CASSLGAGATDTQYF

d_gene: .
j_gene: TRBJ2-1
abundance: .
v_gene: TRBV6-4
CDR3nt: TGTGCCAGCAGCCCGGACACATACAATGAGCAGTTCTTC
CDR3aa: CASSPDTYNEQFF

d_gene: .
j_gene: TRBJ2-3
abundance: .
v_gene: TRBV7-9
CDR3nt: TGTGCCAGCAGGTGGGCGGGAGATACGCAGTATTTT
CDR3aa: CASRWAGDTQYF

d_gene: TRBD1
j_gene: TRBJ1-2
abundance: .
v_gene: TRBV28
CDR3nt: TGTGCCAGCAGTTTACCGGGACAGGGAAGACTTGGCTACACCTTC
CDR3aa: CASSLPGQGRLGYTF

d_gene: .
j_gene: TRBJ2-6
abundance: medium-sized
v_gene: TRBV4-2
CDR3nt: TGTGCCAGCAGCCAAGACTCGAGCTCTGGGGCCAACGTCCTGACTTTC
CDR3aa: CASSQDSSSGANVLTF

d_gene: .
j_gene: TRBJ2-3
abundance: .
v_gene: TRBV29-1
CDR3nt: TGCAGCGTTGAAGGGGTACAGGACAGCACAGATACGCAGTATTTT
CDR3aa: CSVEGVQDSTDTQYF

d_gene: TRBD2
j_gene: TRBJ2-7
abundance: .
v_gene: TRBV9
CDR3nt: TGTGCCAGCAGCGTAGATAGCGGGAGGTCCTACGAGCAGTACTTC
CDR3aa: CASSVDSGRSYEQYF

d_gene: .
j_gene: TRBJ2-7
abundance: .
v_gene: TRBV11-2
CDR3nt: TGTGCCAGCAGCCCCCCCGAGGAGCGGGTCCCCCCTACCTACGAGCAGTACTTC
CDR3aa: CASSPPEERVPPTYEQYF

d_gene: TRBD1
j_gene: TRBJ1-1
abundance: medium-sized
v_gene: TRBV15
CDR3nt: TGTGCCACCAGCTTGACAGGGGGCGAGTACACTGAAGCTTTCTTT
CDR3aa: CATSLTGGEYTEAFF

d_gene: .
j_gene: TRBJ1-5
abundance: .
v_gene: TRBV27
CDR3nt: TGTGCCAGCAGGACGCGGATGGACGGTTTTAGCGTTCAGCCCCAGCATTTT
CDR3aa: CASRTRMDGFSVQPQHF

d_gene: TRBD2
j_gene: TRBJ2-1
abundance: few
v_gene: TRBV29-1
CDR3nt: TGCAGCGTTGAAGATGGACTAGTCAAGGACAATGAGCAGTTCTTC
CDR3aa: CSVEDGLVKDNEQFF

d_gene: .
j_gene: TRBJ1-3
abundance: .
v_gene: TRBV28
CDR3nt: TGTGCCAGCAGTTCGCGGGGGCTCTCTGGAAACACCATATATTTT
CDR3aa: CASSSRGLSGNTIYF

d_gene: TRBD1
j_gene: TRBJ2-7
abundance: .
v_gene: TRBV7-9
CDR3nt: TGTGCCAGCAGCGCACGACAGGGGGATTTGTACGAGCAGTACTTC
CDR3aa: CASSARQGDLYEQYF

d_gene: TRBD1
j_gene: TRBJ2-1
abundance: .
v_gene: TRBV4-3
CDR3nt: TGCGCCAGCAGCCAAGATCCGGGGACAGGGGGCAATGAGCAGTTCTTC
CDR3aa: CASSQDPGTGGNEQFF

d_gene: .
j_gene: TRBJ1-5
abundance: .
v_gene: TRBV11-2
CDR3nt: TGTGCCAGCAGCTTACAGGCAGGGGCGAATCAGCCCCAGCATTTT
CDR3aa: CASSLQAGANQPQHF

d_gene: TRBD2
j_gene: TRBJ2-7
abundance: .
v_gene: TRBV7-9
CDR3nt: TGTGCCAGCAGCTTCCAGGCTAGCGGGGGATACGAGCAGTACTTC
CDR3aa: CASSFQASGGYEQYF

d_gene: .
j_gene: TRBJ2-5
abundance: .
v_gene: TRBV5-8
CDR3nt: TGTGCCAGCAGCTTGGTGGTCATCGGGACCCAGTACTTC
CDR3aa: CASSLVVIGTQYF

d_gene: .
j_gene: TRBJ1-1
abundance: .
v_gene: TRBV5-1
CDR3nt: TGCGCCAGCAGCTTGCGGACGGGGAGCCCCGAAGCTTTCTTT
CDR3aa: CASSLRTGSPEAFF

d_gene: TRBD1
j_gene: TRBJ1-1
abundance: once
v_gene: TRBV15
CDR3nt: TGTGCCACCAGCGATGGGACAGGGAACACTGAAGCTTTCTTT
CDR3aa: CATSDGTGNTEAFF

d_gene: TRBD2
j_gene: TRBJ2-3
abundance: .
v_gene: TRBV2
CDR3nt: TGTGCCAGCAGTGTGGGCGGGGGGTCCACAGATACGCAGTATTTT
CDR3aa: CASSVGGGSTDTQYF

d_gene: TRBD2
j_gene: TRBJ2-7
abundance: .
v_gene: TRBV5-8
CDR3nt: TGTGCCAGCAGCTGGACCGGGACTAGCGGGGTCTCCTACGAGCAGTACTTC
CDR3aa: CASSWTGTSGVSYEQYF

d_gene: TRBD2
j_gene: TRBJ2-3
abundance: .
v_gene: TRBV4-1
CDR3nt: TGCGCCAGCAGCCAGACAGGGACTAGCGGGGGAACAGATACGCAGTATTTT
CDR3aa: CASSQTGTSGGTDTQYF

d_gene: .
j_gene: TRBJ2-3
abundance: .
v_gene: TRBV27
CDR3nt: TGTGCCAGCAGTTCAGGGGCCAGCACAGATACGCAGTATTTT
CDR3aa: CASSSGASTDTQYF

d_gene: .
j_gene: TRBJ1-5
abundance: .
v_gene: TRBV19
CDR3nt: TGTGCCAGTAACACCGCGGACAGCCCGTATAGCAATCAGCCCCAGCATTTT
CDR3aa: CASNTADSPYSNQPQHF

d_gene: TRBD1
j_gene: TRBJ2-2
abundance: few
v_gene: TRBV6-5
CDR3nt: TGTGCCAGCACCCGGGACAGGGACACCGGGGAGCTGTTTTTT
CDR3aa: CASTRDRDTGELFF

d_gene: .
j_gene: TRBJ1-6
abundance: .
v_gene: TRBV11-3
CDR3nt: TGTGCCGAAGAGACAGGACAAGGTAATTCACCCCTCCACTTT
CDR3aa: CAEETGQGNSPLHF

d_gene: TRBD1
j_gene: TRBJ2-6
abundance: .
v_gene: TRBV7-8
CDR3nt: TGTGCCATACCCTCGGGACAGGGTGTCCCTGGGGCCAACGTCCTGACTTTC
CDR3aa: CAIPSGQGVPGANVLTF

d_gene: .
j_gene: TRBJ2-7
abundance: .
v_gene: TRBV16
CDR3nt: TGTGCCAGCACCCCCAGGACAGAGATTATGGGGTACGAGCAGTACTTC
CDR3aa: CASTPRTEIMGYEQYF

d_gene: TRBD2
j_gene: TRBJ2-7
abundance: .
v_gene: TRBV9
CDR3nt: TGTGCCAGCAGCGCATCTAGCGGGACTCCTCTCGAGCAGTACTTC
CDR3aa: CASSASSGTPLEQYF

d_gene: TRBD2
j_gene: TRBJ2-1
abundance: .
v_gene: TRBV4-1
CDR3nt: TGCGCCAGCAGCTACCAGCGGGGGGGCGGATATGAGCAGTTCTTC
CDR3aa: CASSYQRGGGYEQFF

d_gene: .
j_gene: TRBJ1-5
abundance: .
v_gene: TRBV5-6
CDR3nt: TGTGCCAGCAGCTTATCACAGGGATTTCAGCCCCAGCATTTT
CDR3aa: CASSLSQGFQPQHF

d_gene: TRBD1
j_gene: TRBJ1-6
abundance: .
v_gene: TRBV6-1
CDR3nt: TGTGCCAGCAGTGAACAGGGGGAGAATTCACCCCTCCACTTT
CDR3aa: CASSEQGENSPLHF

d_gene: .
j_gene: TRBJ2-3
abundance: .
v_gene: TRBV28
CDR3nt: TGTGCCAGCAGGCATGGCGGGAGCACAGATACGCAGTATTTT
CDR3aa: CASRHGGSTDTQYF

d_gene: .
j_gene: TRBJ2-7
abundance: .
v_gene: TRBV28
CDR3nt: TGTGCCAGCAGCCGCGTGAGCCGTGTCTACGAGCAGTACTTC
CDR3aa: CASSRVSRVYEQYF

d_gene: TRBD1
j_gene: TRBJ1-2
abundance: .
v_gene: TRBV27
CDR3nt: TGTGCCAGCAGTTTAACAGGGGGCTCGTATGGCTACACCTTC
CDR3aa: CASSLTGGSYGYTF

d_gene: .
j_gene: TRBJ2-7
abundance: .
v_gene: TRBV6-5
CDR3nt: TGTGCCAGCAGTGACGGTAATCGGGGCTACGAGCAGTACTTC
CDR3aa: CASSDGNRGYEQYF

d_gene: TRBD2
j_gene: TRBJ2-3
abundance: .
v_gene: TRBV7-8
CDR3nt: TGTGCCAGCAGCCTCCTGAGTAGCGGGGTTCCAGATACGCAGTATTTT
CDR3aa: CASSLLSSGVPDTQYF

d_gene: .
j_gene: TRBJ1-2
abundance: .
v_gene: TRBV28
CDR3nt: TGTGCCAGCAGTTTATTTGGAGATTCCTATGGCTACACCTTC
CDR3aa: CASSLFGDSYGYTF

d_gene: .
j_gene: TRBJ1-4
abundance: .
v_gene: TRBV5-1
CDR3nt: TGCGCCAGCAGCGAGCTAAGCCTGAATGAAAAACTGTTTTTT
CDR3aa: CASSELSLNEKLFF

d_gene: TRBD2
j_gene: TRBJ2-7
abundance: once
v_gene: TRBV7-9
CDR3nt: TGTGCCAGCAGCTCAGGACTAGCGGGAGGGCTGATTTCCTACGAGCAGTACTTC
CDR3aa: CASSSGLAGGLISYEQYF

d_gene: TRBD1
j_gene: TRBJ1-2
abundance: once
v_gene: TRBV27
CDR3nt: TGTGCCAGCAGTTTATTTGCCAGGGGGCGAGGTAACTATGGCTACACCTTC
CDR3aa: CASSLFARGRGNYGYTF